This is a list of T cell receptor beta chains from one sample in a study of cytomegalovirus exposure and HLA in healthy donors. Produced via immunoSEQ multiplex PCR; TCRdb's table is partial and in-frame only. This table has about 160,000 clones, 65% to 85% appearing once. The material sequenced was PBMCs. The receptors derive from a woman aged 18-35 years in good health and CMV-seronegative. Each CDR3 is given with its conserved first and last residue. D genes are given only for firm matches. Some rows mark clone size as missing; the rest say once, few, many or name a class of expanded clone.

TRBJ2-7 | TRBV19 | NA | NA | CASTDGGPEQYF | TGTGCCAGTACCGACGGGGGACCGGAGCAGTACTTC
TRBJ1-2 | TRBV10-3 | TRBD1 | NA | CAISQDRVAGYTF | TGTGCCATCAGCCAGGACAGGGTCGCCGGCTACACCTTC
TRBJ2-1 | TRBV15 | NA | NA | CATSRDLDTLSSYNEQFF | TGTGCCACCAGCAGAGATCTCGACACCTTGAGCTCCTACAATGAGCAGTTCTTC
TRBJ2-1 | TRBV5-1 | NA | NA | CASSFKRGGVANEQFF | TGCGCCAGCAGCTTCAAGAGGGGGGGAGTCGCGAATGAGCAGTTCTTC
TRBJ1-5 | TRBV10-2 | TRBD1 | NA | CASTGQGRNQPQHF | TGCGCCAGTACGGGACAGGGACGTAATCAGCCCCAGCATTTT
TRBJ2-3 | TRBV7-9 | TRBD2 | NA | CASSSTGTRSSDTQYF | TGTGCCAGCAGTTCCACCGGGACTAGGAGCTCAGATACGCAGTATTTT
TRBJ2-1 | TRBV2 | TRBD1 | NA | CASSERGLINNEQFF | TGTGCCAGCAGTGAAAGGGGGCTCATCAACAATGAGCAGTTCTTC
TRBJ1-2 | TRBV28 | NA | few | CASIQGGSYGYTF | TGTGCCAGCATTCAAGGAGGGAGTTATGGCTACACCTTC
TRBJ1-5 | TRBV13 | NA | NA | CASSLAGSHQPQHF | TGTGCCAGCAGCTTAGCAGGTTCCCATCAGCCCCAGCATTTT
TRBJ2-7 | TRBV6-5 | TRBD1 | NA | CASCPGTGWSEQYF | TGTGCCAGCTGCCCCGGGACAGGGTGGAGCGAGCAGTACTTC
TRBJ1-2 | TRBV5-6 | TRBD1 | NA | CASSPDRRYGYTF | TGTGCCAGCAGCCCGGACAGGAGGTATGGCTACACCTTC
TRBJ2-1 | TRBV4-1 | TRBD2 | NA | CASSQPGTKDYNEQFF | TGCGCCAGCAGCCAGCCCGGGACTAAGGACTACAATGAGCAGTTCTTC
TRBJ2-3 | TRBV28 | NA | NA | CASSLLGEGTANTDTQYF | TGTGCCAGCAGTTTATTAGGAGAGGGAACAGCAAACACAGATACGCAGTATTTT
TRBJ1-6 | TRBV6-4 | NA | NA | CASKDTAYNSPLHF | TGTGCCAGCAAAGACACAGCCTATAATTCACCCCTCCACTTT
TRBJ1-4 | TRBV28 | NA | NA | CASSDSGGGRREKLFF | TGTGCCAGCAGCGACAGTGGGGGGGGGAGACGAGAAAAACTGTTTTTT
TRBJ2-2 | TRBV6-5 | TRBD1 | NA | CASSSTGTGGTGELFF | TGTGCCAGCAGTTCCACCGGGACAGGGGGAACCGGGGAGCTGTTTTTT
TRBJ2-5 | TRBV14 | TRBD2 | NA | CASSKLGLSKETQYF | TGTGCCAGCAGCAAATTGGGACTATCGAAAGAGACCCAGTACTTC
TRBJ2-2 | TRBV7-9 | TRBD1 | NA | CASSTWTGKVGELFF | TGTGCCAGCAGCACTTGGACAGGGAAAGTCGGGGAGCTGTTTTTT
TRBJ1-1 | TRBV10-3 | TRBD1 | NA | CAITPTGGDTEAFF | TGTGCCATCACCCCAACAGGGGGTGATACTGAAGCTTTCTTT
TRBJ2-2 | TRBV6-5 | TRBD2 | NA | CASSVVAGEGRELFF | TGTGCCAGCAGTGTGGTGGCGGGGGAGGGAAGGGAGCTGTTTTTT
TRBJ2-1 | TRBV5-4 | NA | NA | CASSLGPRGDEQFF | TGTGCCAGCAGCTTGGGACCCAGGGGGGATGAGCAGTTCTTC
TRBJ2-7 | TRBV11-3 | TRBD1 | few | CASSLAGQTLSYEQYF | TGTGCCAGCAGCTTAGCGGGACAGACTTTGTCCTACGAGCAGTACTTC
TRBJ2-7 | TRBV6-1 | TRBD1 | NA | CASSPGQGPDEQYF | TGTGCCAGCAGTCCGGGACAGGGGCCCGACGAGCAGTACTTC
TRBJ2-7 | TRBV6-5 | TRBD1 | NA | CASSRTGDSSYEQYF | TGTGCCAGCAGCCGAACAGGGGATAGCTCCTACGAGCAGTACTTC
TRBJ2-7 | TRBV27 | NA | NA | CASSSRDTPSYEQYF | TGTGCCAGCAGTAGTCGGGACACTCCCTCCTACGAGCAGTACTTC
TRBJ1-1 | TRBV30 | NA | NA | CAWTRGPSWTEAFF | TGTGCCTGGACACGCGGCCCTTCTTGGACTGAAGCTTTCTTT
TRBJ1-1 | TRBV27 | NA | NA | CASSLGGGGPEAFF | TGTGCCAGCAGTTTAGGAGGCGGGGGGCCTGAAGCTTTCTTT
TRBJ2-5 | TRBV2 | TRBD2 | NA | CASKKSAGVQETQYF | TGTGCCAGCAAAAAATCGGCGGGGGTCCAAGAGACCCAGTACTTC
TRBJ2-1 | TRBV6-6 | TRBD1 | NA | CASSGLTGGISSEQFF | TGTGCCAGCAGTGGCTTGACAGGGGGGATTTCTAGTGAGCAGTTCTTC
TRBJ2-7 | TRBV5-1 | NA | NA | CASSDTGPYEQYF | TGCGCCAGCAGCGACACAGGGCCCTACGAGCAGTACTTC
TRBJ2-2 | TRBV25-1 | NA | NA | CASSESGYTGELFF | TGTGCCAGCAGTGAATCGGGGTACACCGGGGAGCTGTTTTTT
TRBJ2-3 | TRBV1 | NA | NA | CTSSQGGTSGGRADTQYF | TGCACCAGCAGCCAGGGTGGGACTAGCGGGGGGCGGGCAGATACGCAGTATTTT